Listed here are 19 T cell receptor beta chains from one sample, sequenced in a study of human T cells and chemical hapten exposure. The time point is: patch test 3, about 24 weeks after DPC sensitization. The treatment denotes: therapeutic diphenylcyclopropenone sensitization with weekly scalp DPC. TCRdb used MiXCR to reprocess the RACE reads, holding one entry per CDR3 protein. The table lists about 82,000 distinct CDR3 sequences, roughly 13% of them singletons. Sample: whole blood, taken in connection with sensitization to the hapten diphenylcyclopropenone (DPC). These receptors were obtained from a woman aged 45-65 years with alopecia areata. Some clones in this sample may be carry-over from other donors' samples.

This clonotype was seen ten or more times. V is TRBV11-2 and J is TRBJ1-1; D not certain. V was clipped by 5 bases and J by 1 base, with 11 bases between them. This CDR3 is built from 14 residues. The germline V gene has CDR1 SGHAT and CDR2 FQNNGV. CDR3 region: CASSTNWRNTEAFF. The CDR3 bases are TGTGCCAGCAGCACAAATTGGAGGAACACTGAAGCTTTCTTT.

This clonotype was detected many times. The chain links TRBV7-2 to TRBJ2-4; 10 bases match TRBD2. This CDR3 is 15 amino acids long. V lost 5 bases and J lost 6; bases outside the gene matches: 7. Germline lookup yields CDR1 SGHTA and CDR2 FQGNSA. In DNA, the CDR3 is TGTGCCAGCAGCCCACTAGCGGGGATACTAAACATTCAGTACTTC. Residues: CASSPLAGILNIQYF.

Written as DNA, the CDR3 is TGTGCCAGCAGTTCCGGACTAGTTGGGACCCAGTACTTC. This translates into CASSSGLVGTQYF. This chain joins TRBV12-3 or TRBV12-4 and TRBJ2-5; 7 bases are shared with TRBD2. The ends lost 4 bases at V and 7 bases at J; junction bases unmatched: 6. CDR3 size: 13 residues.

The rearrangement uses TRBV5-1 and TRBJ2-5; possibly TRBD1 or TRBD2 for D (5 bases each). The CDR3 runs to 13 residues. Germline V gene lookup returns CDR1 SGHRS and CDR2 YFSETQ. V lost 4 bases and J 2 bases, leaving 9 bases between the germline ends. In DNA, the CDR3 is TGCGCCAGCAGCATGGGACCTCAAGAGACCCAGTACTTC. This translates into CASSMGPQETQYF.

This chain links TRBV27 with TRBJ1-3, with a weak D call TRBD1 (5 bases). V lost 3 bases, J lost 8 bases, and 14 bases lay in between. The V gene's germline CDR1 is MNHEY and CDR2 SMNVEV (reference sequence). The CDR3 contains 14 residues. CDR3 protein: CASSLAGRGYTIYF. The CDR3 region has the DNA TGTGCCAGCAGTTTGGCAGGGAGGGGCTACACCATATATTTT.

This clonotype was detected only a few times. This rearrangement joins TRBV19 to TRBJ2-7; possible D gene TRBD1, 5 bases. Germline assignment: CDR1 LNHDA and CDR2 SQIVND (reference sequence). This CDR3 region has 13 residues. The V and J ends lost 3 bases and 2 bases respectively, with 8 bases between them. CDR3 in amino acids: CASSIQGPYEQYF. The CDR3 DNA is TGTGCCAGTAGTATTCAGGGCCCCTACGAGCAGTACTTC.

This clonotype was detected many times. This sequence joins TRBV6-6 and TRBJ1-6; 8 nucleotides line up with TRBD1. J lost 7 bases, V lost 5 bases, and 13 bases had no gene match. CDR3 length equals 17 residues. Germline CDR1 is MNHNY and CDR2 is SVGAGI (reference sequence). The CDR3 region is CASSRGQGNPTNSPLHF. As DNA, the CDR3 is TGTGCCAGCAGTCGTGGACAGGGTAATCCTACAAATTCACCCCTCCACTTT.

This clonotype was observed at least ten times. V is TRBV5-6 and J is TRBJ2-3; D is perhaps TRBD2 (6 bases). The germline CDR1 and CDR2 sequences are SGHDT and YYEEEE. V was shortened by 3 bases and J by 0 bases, with 14 bases between the two germline ends. The CDR3 consists of 16 residues. The CDR3 protein is CASSSGFGTSTDTQYF. The CDR3 DNA follows: TGTGCCAGCAGCTCTGGTTTCGGGACTAGCACAGATACGCAGTATTTT.

This clonotype has at least ten counts. This chain connects TRBV7-2 to TRBJ2-3, with D maybe TRBD2 (6 bases). This CDR3 is built from 16 residues. Trimming left V 2 bases short and J 4 bases short, with 16 bases between. CDR1 and CDR2 from the germline V gene are SGHTA and FQGNSA. The CDR3 here is CASSLFTGVASDTQYF. The DNA of the CDR3 is TGTGCCAGCAGCTTATTTACGGGGGTAGCCTCAGATACGCAGTATTTT.

This clonotype was observed at least ten times. V gene TRBV5-1 combines with J gene TRBJ2-1; D unresolved. V gave up 9 bases and J gave up 6 bases, with 16 bases separating them. There are 13 residues in the CDR3. CDR1 is SGHRS, CDR2 YFSETQ, per germline. CDR3 sequence: CATRHEYTNEQFF. The CDR3 coding sequence is TGCGCCACCAGACACGAATACACCAATGAGCAGTTCTTC.

In the case of this clonotype: This may stem from a read error, because a much larger clone lies one nucleotide away. V gene TRBV11-2 combines with J gene TRBJ1-1; perhaps TRBD1 as D (6 bases). The germline CDR1 and CDR2 sequences are SGHAT and FQNNGV. This CDR3 is 14 amino acids long. The chain's CDR3 is CASLFSTGNTDAFF. In DNA, the CDR3 is TGTGCCAGCCTTTTCTCCACAGGGAACACTGACGCTTTCTTT.

The chain is built from TRBV7-7 and TRBJ2-7, with D unclear. In germline, CDR1 is SSHAT, CDR2 FNYEAQ (reference sequence). Between the trimmed V and J ends, which lost 5 bases and 6 bases, there was a span of 14 bases. This CDR3 contains 13 residues. The CDR3 protein is CASSPSVGSEQYF. CDR3 nucleotides: TGTGCCAGCAGCCCCTCGGTTGGATCCGAGCAGTACTTC. The whole variable domain, filled in from reference TRBV7-7 and TRBJ2-7, reads GAGVSQSPRYKVTKRGQDVTLRCDPISSHATLYWYQQALGQGPEFLTYFNYEAQPDKSGLPSDRFSAERPEGSISTLTIQRTEQRDSAMYRCASSPSVGSEQYFGPGTRLTVT.

This clonotype was observed at least ten times. The V call is TRBV6-5, the J call TRBJ2-5; D gene uncertain. Germline values: CDR1 MNHEY, CDR2 SVGAGI. This CDR3 is 16 amino acids long. Trimming left V 4 bases short and J 5 bases short, with 20 bases between. The CDR3, as DNA: TGTGCCAGCAGTTCACCTCGCACTCAAGGTCGGGAGACCCAGTACTTC. Encoded protein: CASSSPRTQGRETQYF.

This clonotype has just a few counts. The CDR3 spells CASSRSYGANVLTF. In nucleotides, the CDR3 is TGTGCCAGCAGTCGTTCCTATGGGGCCAACGTCCTGACTTTC. This sequence joins TRBV6-5 and TRBJ2-6; D remains ambiguous. Germline loops: CDR1 MNHEY, CDR2 SVGAGI. Trimming removed 5 bases at V and 3 bases at J, with 8 bases between. The CDR3 is 14 residues long.

This clonotype came up a few times. The chain is built from TRBV3-1 and TRBJ1-5; D is undetermined. The CDR3 sequence is 13 residues long. Trimming removed 0 bases from V and 3 bases from J, with 3 bases in between. The germline gives CDR1 LGHDT, CDR2 YNNKEL (reference sequence). The CDR3 loop reads CASSQDINQPQHF. CDR3 in DNA: TGTGCCAGCAGCCAAGATATCAATCAGCCCCAGCATTTT.

This clonotype was seen many times. This chain links TRBV2 with TRBJ1-3; TRBD1 is a possible D gene (5 bases). The ends were cut back, 7 bases at V and 0 bases at J, with 16 bases in the middle. CDR1 and CDR2 from the germline V gene are SNHLY and FYNNEI. The CDR3 is 16 residues long. CDR3: CASTLGGGFSGNTIYF. CDR3 nucleotide sequence: TGTGCCAGCACTCTCGGCGGGGGGTTCTCTGGAAACACCATATATTTT.

The chain carries TRBV7-3 and TRBJ2-5; D unclear. Germline CDR1 and CDR2: SGHTA and FQGTGA. The V gene lost 2 bases and the J gene lost 0 bases, with 10 bases spanning the gap. The length of the CDR3 is 15 residues. CDR3 nucleotide sequence: TGTGCCAGCAGCTTAGGTCCCGGGTACCAAGAGACCCAGTACTTC. Its translation is CASSLGPGYQETQYF.

This clonotype has at least ten counts. Here the CDR3 reads CSARWTSFYNEQFF. The CDR3 DNA is TGCAGTGCTAGGTGGACTAGTTTCTACAATGAGCAGTTCTTC. The chain couples TRBV20-1 to TRBJ2-1, with TRBD2 matching over 7 bases. The CDR3 has 14 amino acids. The V and J ends lost 3 bases and 3 bases, in that order; junction bases with no gene match: 5. CDR1 is DFQATT and CDR2 is SNEGSKA in the germline V gene (reference sequence).

The sample holds a few counts of this clonotype. The chain combines TRBV3-1 with TRBJ2-5, with 13 bases matching TRBD2. The CDR3 covers 15 residues. Germline assignment: CDR1 LGHDT and CDR2 YNNKEL (reference sequence). Losses at the gene ends were 5 bases for V and 3 bases for J; bases not matched to a gene: 3. The CDR3 bases are TGTGCCAGCAGCGTCGGACTAGCGGGGGAAGAGACCCAGTACTTC. Translation gives CASSVGLAGEETQYF.